Listed here are 19 T cell receptor beta chains from one sample, sequenced in a study of blood T cell repertoires in COVID-19 (dated by TCRdb to the early 2020s). The library was prepared using the immunoSEQ multiplex PCR assay. The immuneACCESS repertoire file appears here via TCRdb, limited to in-frame rearrangements. These files lack a portion of the clones; in checked studies, under half of the deficit traces to unresolved V genes, and the cause of the others is not known. Present in this sample are some 250,000 clones, about 90% of which were seen just once. More than 10% of the sample lies in the top ten. The sequencing input was peripheral blood. The receptors were sampled from a woman between 25 and 40 years old with COVID-19, enrolled during active disease.

The V call is TRBV2, the J call TRBJ1-2; D call uncertain. The V end lost 2 bases, the J end lost 4 bases, and 11 bases lay between the germline ends. The germline V gene encodes CDR1 SNHLY and CDR2 FYNNEI. There are 14 residues in the CDR3. Written as DNA, the CDR3 is TGTGCCAGCAGTGAATTCACTCCGAGCTATGGCTACACCTTC. Protein sequence: CASSEFTPSYGYTF.

The chain links TRBV14 to TRBJ2-3, with D perhaps TRBD2 (6 bases). This CDR3 has 17 amino acids. In germline, CDR1 is SGHDN, CDR2 FVKESK. V was clipped by 1 base and J by 6 bases, with 20 bases between them. This CDR3 is CASSQVLLAAGGDTQYF. CDR3 nucleotides: TGTGCCAGCAGCCAAGTTTTGTTGGCAGCGGGTGGGGATACGCAGTATTTT.

The chain links TRBV12-3 or TRBV12-4 to TRBJ2-5; no clear D gene. V was shortened by 3 bases and J by 7 bases, with 6 bases between the two germline ends. The CDR3 sequence is 11 residues long. The CDR3, as DNA: TGTGCCAGCAGTTTCGGTGTGACCCAGTACTTC. Translation gives CASSFGVTQYF.

V and J are TRBV6-2 or TRBV6-3 and TRBJ2-1; D possibly corresponds to TRBD1 (5 bases). CDR1 is MNHEY, CDR2 SVGEGT, per germline. V lost 4 bases and J 3 bases, leaving 19 bases between the germline ends. The CDR3 runs to 17 residues. The CDR3 bases are TGTGCCAGCAGTTTTGGTAACATAGCAAGGGGCTACAATGAGCAGTTCTTC. Protein: CASSFGNIARGYNEQFF.

The V call is TRBV6-2 or TRBV6-3, the J call TRBJ2-7; 8 bases are shared with TRBD1. There are 15 residues in the CDR3. Germline V gene data show CDR1 as MNHEY and CDR2 as SVGEGT. V shed 4 bases and J 6 bases; nucleotides not matched to a gene: 11. The CDR3 sequence: CASSLTGATGSEQYF. CDR3 bases: TGTGCCAGCAGTTTGACAGGGGCCACCGGTAGCGAGCAGTACTTC.

The chain uses TRBV7-9 and TRBJ2-2; D perhaps matches TRBD1 (6 bases). Trimming took off 6 bases at V and 2 bases at J, with 13 bases between the two ends. The CDR3 totals 15 residues. Germline CDR1 SEHNR, CDR2 FQNEAQ (reference sequence). Here the CDR3 reads CASSRTDSNTGELFF. CDR3 coding DNA: TGTGCCAGCAGTCGGACGGACAGTAACACCGGGGAGCTGTTTTTT.

The chain recombines TRBV6-1 with TRBJ2-3, with 14 bases fitting TRBD2. The V and J ends lost 2 bases and 6 bases, in that order; junction bases with no gene match: 10. CDR3 length: 18 amino acids. Germline V gene lookup returns CDR1 MNHNS and CDR2 SASEGT. The CDR3 DNA is TGTGCCAGCAGTGAACACCGACTAGCGGGGGGGCGTGTTGATACGCAGTATTTT. It codes for CASSEHRLAGGRVDTQYF.

The V gene is TRBV21-1, the J gene TRBJ2-5; the table's D call TRBD1 went unverified against the DNA. TRBV21-1 is given as a pseudogene. The CDR3 is 18 amino acids. The CDR3 here is CASSPTNWVPVKQETQYF. The CDR3 region has the DNA TGTGCCAGCAGCCCTACCAACTGGGTCCCGGTGAAACAGGAGACCCAGTACTTC.

The rearrangement uses TRBV5-5 and TRBJ2-3; TRBD1 agrees at 8 bases. CDR3 length: 15 amino acids. Losses at the gene ends were 0 bases for V and 5 bases for J; bases not matched to a gene: 5. Germline V CDR1 and CDR2: SGHKS, YYEKEE (reference sequence). This CDR3 is CASSLGTGPGDTQYF. Written as DNA, the CDR3 is TGTGCCAGCAGCTTGGGGACAGGGCCAGGAGATACGCAGTATTTT.

The J gene is TRBJ2-2, the V gene TRBV29-1; D call uncertain. The germline V and J ends were trimmed by 0 bases and 7 bases, with 6 bases remaining between them. The CDR3 sequence is 12 residues long. Germline CDR1 and CDR2: SQVTM and ANQGSEA. The CDR3 is CSVEERFGELFF. As DNA, the CDR3 is TGCAGCGTTGAAGAGCGGTTCGGGGAGCTGTTTTTT.

This chain joins TRBV5-6 and TRBJ2-7; 9 nucleotides align to TRBD2. V lost 4 bases to trimming and J lost 1 base; unmatched junction nucleotides: 15. The CDR3 has 18 amino acids. Looked up from germline, CDR1 is SGHDT and CDR2 is YYEEEE. CDR3: CASSPRGRAGGLSYEQYF. The CDR3 nucleotides are TGTGCCAGCAGCCCGAGGGGACGAGCGGGGGGCCTTTCCTACGAGCAGTACTTC.

The chain has TRBV6-5 and TRBJ2-6; maybe TRBD1 (6 bases). V was trimmed by 2 bases and J by 2 bases, leaving 7 bases between them. Germline CDR1 is MNHEY and CDR2 is SVGAGI. This CDR3 region has 15 residues. CDR3: CASSYQGTGANVLTF. The CDR3 DNA is TGTGCCAGCAGTTACCAGGGGACTGGGGCCAACGTCCTGACTTTC.

This chain joins TRBV12-3 or TRBV12-4 and TRBJ2-1; no definite D call. This CDR3 is built from 12 residues. Between the trimmed V and J ends, which lost 2 bases and 14 bases, there was a span of 13 bases. The CDR3 nucleotides are TGTGCCAGCAGTTTATCGGGTCTGTGGGAGTTCTTC. Its translation: CASSLSGLWEFF.

In its sample, this clone was seen once. The rearrangement uses TRBV27 and TRBJ1-6, with D hard to call. V lost 3 bases and J 0 bases, leaving 6 bases between the germline ends. This CDR3 is built from 15 residues. Looked up from germline, CDR1 is MNHEY and CDR2 is SMNVEV (reference sequence). CDR3 amino acids: CASSFRYSYNSPLHF. CDR3 sequence (DNA): TGTGCCAGCAGTTTCCGTTACTCCTATAATTCACCCCTCCACTTT.

The chain recombines TRBV11-2 with TRBJ2-7, with D maybe TRBD1 (5 bases). V was clipped by 5 bases and J by 6 bases, with 11 bases between them. Germline V lookup: CDR1 SGHAT, CDR2 FQNNGV. This CDR3 has 12 residues. In nucleotides, the CDR3 is TGTGCCAGCAGCCGCAGGGTTGGCGAGCAGTACTTC. Translation: CASSRRVGEQYF.

CDR3 coding DNA: TGTGCCAGCACCGGGGGGCATGGGGCCAACGTCCTGACTTTC. Residues: CASTGGHGANVLTF. The V and J genes are TRBV28 and TRBJ2-6, with a weak D call TRBD2 (7 bases). V shed 7 bases and J shed 3 bases, with 10 bases lying between them. The CDR3 is 14 amino acids. In germline, CDR1 is MDHEN, CDR2 SYDVKM.

This chain connects TRBV9 to TRBJ2-5; tentative D call: TRBD1 (5 bases). Germline CDR1 and CDR2: SGDLS and YYNGEE. V lost 2 bases and J 4 bases, leaving 15 bases between the germline ends. CDR3 size: 15 residues. The CDR3 DNA reads TGTGCCAGCAGCGTTGGGGCGAGTCGGAGAGAGACCCAGTACTTC. It encodes CASSVGASRRETQYF.

This clone was seen a single time. The chain is built from TRBV2 and TRBJ1-1; D perhaps matches TRBD1 (5 bases). The CDR3 extends over 13 amino acids. Trimming took 6 bases from V and 0 from J, leaving 8 bases between them. Germline V CDR1 and CDR2: SNHLY, FYNNEI. CDR3 residues: CASRQGLNTEAFF. In DNA, the CDR3 is TGTGCCAGCAGGCAGGGCCTGAACACTGAAGCTTTCTTT.

In its sample, this clone was seen once. This chain links TRBV19 with TRBJ2-1; TRBD1 might be the D (6 bases). V was shortened by 3 bases and J by 7 bases, with 10 bases between the two germline ends. The CDR3 sequence is 13 residues long. Germline values: CDR1 LNHDA, CDR2 SQIVND (reference sequence). CDR3 sequence reads: CASSIGQKNEQFF. In nucleotides, the CDR3 is TGTGCCAGTAGTATCGGACAGAAAAATGAGCAGTTCTTC.